Listed below are T cell receptor beta chains from one sample, sequenced in a study of blood T cell repertoires in COVID-19. Produced via immunoSEQ multiplex PCR; TCRdb's table is partial and in-frame only. This table has about 240,000 clones, roughly 82% appearing once. Sequenced: peripheral blood. The receptor source for this set is a woman between 65 and 79 years old with acute or convalescent COVID-19. The CDR3 runs from the conserved cysteine through the conserved F or W. D genes are given only for firm matches. Some rows have no size entry. The others give once, few or many, or a class for an expanded clone.

TRBJ2-7	NA	NA	13	TRBV7-2	CASSSQASYEQYF	TGTGCCAGCAGCTCGCAAGCCTCCTACGAGCAGTACTTC
TRBJ2-1	NA	NA	15	TRBV29-1	CSVLVLEGKYNEQFF	TGCAGCGTTCTCGTTTTGGAGGGAAAGTACAATGAGCAGTTCTTC
TRBJ1-1	NA	NA	14	TRBV19	CASSIQGSYTEAFF	TGTGCCAGTAGTATACAGGGATCGTACACTGAAGCTTTCTTT
TRBJ2-1	NA	NA	13	TRBV21-1	CASSKALRGEQFF	TGTGCCAGCAGCAAAGCGCTGCGGGGGGAGCAGTTCTTC
TRBJ1-6	NA	NA	11	TRBV5-4	CAYQTNSPLHF	TGTGCCTACCAAACAAATTCACCCCTCCACTTT
TRBJ2-1	NA	NA	16	TRBV10-3	CAIGARGIQGDNEQFF	TGTGCCATCGGGGCTCGGGGGATTCAGGGAGATAATGAGCAGTTCTTC
TRBJ2-3	few	TRBD2	14	TRBV29-1	CSVGGGLAGDTQYF	TGCAGCGTTGGGGGGGGACTAGCGGGAGATACGCAGTATTTT
TRBJ1-6	NA	TRBD1	15	TRBV11-2	CASSLATGFNSPLHF	TGTGCCAGCAGCTTGGCGACAGGGTTTAATTCACCCCTCCACTTT
TRBJ2-7	NA	TRBD1	15	TRBV28	CASSLAATGEYEQYF	TGTGCCAGCAGTTTAGCCGCGACAGGGGAATACGAGCAGTACTTC
TRBJ1-1	NA	TRBD1	15	TRBV7-2	CASSAGTGGPGWAFF	TGTGCCAGCAGCGCCGGGACAGGGGGTCCTGGTTGGGCTTTCTTT
TRBJ2-2	once	NA	17	TRBV9	CASSVGSLAANTGELFF	TGTGCCAGCAGCGTAGGAAGTCTAGCTGCGAACACCGGGGAGCTGTTTTTT
TRBJ1-2	once	TRBD1	18	TRBV3-1/TRBV3-2	CASSQDSRGQFRSYGYTF	TGTGCCAGCAGCCAAGATTCAAGGGGACAGTTCCGGTCCTATGGCTACACCTTC
TRBJ1-3	once	NA	15	TRBV7-9	CASTTKQGSGNTIYF	TGTGCCAGCACCACAAAACAGGGCTCTGGAAACACCATATATTTT
TRBJ1-2	NA	NA	13	TRBV19	CASSIGEVHGYTF	TGTGCCAGTAGTATAGGAGAAGTCCACGGCTACACCTTC
TRBJ1-1	NA	TRBD1	14	TRBV6-6	CASTLTGLLPEAFF	TGTGCCAGCACTTTGACAGGGCTCCTACCCGAAGCTTTCTTT
TRBJ1-4	NA	TRBD1	15	TRBV24-1	CATGTGGAEGEKLFF	TGTGCCACCGGGACAGGGGGCGCCGAAGGTGAAAAACTGTTTTTT
TRBJ1-2	NA	NA	13	TRBV14	CASSQVQGRGYTF	TGTGCCAGCAGCCAAGTACAGGGTAGGGGCTACACCTTC
TRBJ1-4	NA	TRBD1	15	TRBV4-2	CASSPTGASNEKLFF	TGTGCCAGCAGCCCCACAGGGGCTTCTAATGAAAAACTGTTTTTT
TRBJ1-4	NA	TRBD1	16	TRBV5-1	CASSVGTGVPNEKLFF	TGCGCCAGCAGCGTAGGGACAGGGGTGCCTAATGAAAAACTGTTTTTT
TRBJ1-2	NA	NA	11	TRBV29-1	CSVVGGPGYTF	TGCAGCGTTGTCGGGGGGCCCGGCTACACCTTC
TRBJ2-7	once	NA	17	TRBV5-1	CASSLGGSSNLGYEQYF	TGCGCCAGCAGTCTTGGTGGGAGTTCCAATTTGGGTTACGAGCAGTACTTC
TRBJ1-1	few	NA	15	TRBV5-5	CASSLDYGQNTEAFF	TGTGCCAGCAGCTTGGATTACGGACAGAACACTGAAGCTTTCTTT
TRBJ1-2	NA	NA	13	TRBV4-3	CASSQASGDGYTF	TGCGCCAGCAGCCAAGCGTCAGGGGACGGCTACACCTTC
TRBJ2-1	NA	TRBD2	15	TRBV5-4	CASSPGTSGGREQFF	TGTGCCAGCAGCCCCGGGACTAGCGGGGGCCGTGAGCAGTTCTTC
TRBJ2-1	few	TRBD2	15	TRBV7-2	CASSSREGTYNEQFF	TGTGCCAGCAGCTCCAGGGAGGGGACTTACAATGAGCAGTTCTTC
TRBJ2-1	NA	TRBD2	16	TRBV11-3	CASSPRGLAGTNEQFF	TGTGCCAGCAGCCCAAGGGGGCTAGCGGGGACCAATGAGCAGTTCTTC
TRBJ2-1	NA	NA	17	TRBV7-8	CASSLVRFGVSYNEQFF	TGTGCCAGCAGCTTAGTGAGGTTCGGGGTTTCCTACAATGAGCAGTTCTTC
TRBJ1-2	NA	NA	14	TRBV2	CASINDRSDYGYTF	TGTGCCAGCATTAACGACAGGAGCGACTATGGCTACACCTTC
TRBJ1-2	NA	TRBD1	12	TRBV29-1	CSVRTGEHGYTF	TGCAGCGTGCGGACAGGGGAGCATGGCTACACCTTC
TRBJ1-4	NA	NA	12	TRBV6-2/TRBV6-3	CASSQDRGKLFF	TGTGCCAGCAGTCAAGACCGGGGTAAACTGTTTTTT
TRBJ1-2	few	NA	13	TRBV28	CASSFVRRGGYTF	TGTGCCAGCAGTTTCGTACGTCGAGGTGGCTACACCTTC
TRBJ1-2	NA	TRBD1	16	TRBV19	CASSLRTGSQHYGYTF	TGTGCCAGTAGTCTCCGGACAGGGAGCCAGCACTATGGCTACACCTTC
TRBJ2-5	NA	TRBD2	17	TRBV9	CASSVGSGGSSRETQYF	TGTGCCAGCAGCGTAGGTAGCGGGGGATCCTCGAGGGAGACCCAGTACTTC
TRBJ1-1	NA	NA	13	TRBV28	CASRAVDAEKAFF	TGTGCCAGCAGAGCGGTAGACGCAGAGAAAGCTTTCTTT
TRBJ2-7	few	NA	12	TRBV7-9	CASSLNIYEQYF	TGTGCCAGCAGCTTAAACATCTACGAGCAGTACTTC
TRBJ2-1	NA	NA	15	TRBV9	CASSVVAGAGNEQFF	TGTGCCAGCAGCGTAGTCGCAGGGGCGGGTAATGAGCAGTTCTTC
TRBJ1-2	NA	NA	12	TRBV29-1	CSTGRVDYGYTF	TGCAGCACGGGGCGGGTCGACTATGGCTACACCTTC
TRBJ2-7	NA	TRBD2	16	TRBV7-9	CASSRLERGGTYEQYF	TGTGCCAGCAGCCGTTTGGAGCGGGGGGGGACCTACGAGCAGTACTTC
TRBJ1-6	NA	NA	13	TRBV19	CATSDSRNSPLHF	TGTGCCACCTCGGACAGCCGGAATTCACCCCTCCACTTT
TRBJ2-3	NA	TRBD2	15	TRBV24-1	CATSDPSGGANTQYF	TGTGCCACCAGTGATCCAAGCGGGGGGGCGAATACGCAGTATTTT
TRBJ1-1	NA	TRBD1	14	TRBV19	CASRGTGVNTEAFF	TGTGCCAGTAGAGGGACAGGGGTGAACACTGAAGCTTTCTTT
TRBJ2-3	NA	TRBD2	17	TRBV27	CASSLPPTSGGADTQYF	TGTGCCAGCAGTTTACCCCCGACTAGCGGGGGGGCGGATACGCAGTATTTT
TRBJ1-5	NA	TRBD1	15	TRBV2	CASSGQGLSNQPQHF	TGTGCCAGCAGTGGACAGGGTTTGAGCAATCAGCCCCAGCATTTT
TRBJ2-1	NA	TRBD2	16	TRBV5-1	CASTYRLAGSGDEQFF	TGCGCCAGCACATACCGGCTAGCGGGGAGCGGGGATGAGCAGTTCTTC
TRBJ2-1	NA	NA	17	TRBV20-1	CSASGQGRASSYNEQFF	TGCAGTGCTAGTGGCCAGGGCAGGGCTAGCTCCTACAATGAGCAGTTCTTC
TRBJ1-5	once	TRBD1	13	TRBV6-2/TRBV6-3	CASSSDRVQPQHF	TGTGCCAGCAGTTCTGACAGGGTCCAGCCCCAGCATTTT
TRBJ2-5	NA	NA	16	TRBV19	CASSPITTRYQETQYF	TGTGCCAGTAGTCCTATCACTACACGGTACCAAGAGACCCAGTACTTC
TRBJ1-5	NA	NA	13	TRBV27	CASSSRTAIRQHF	TGTGCCAGCAGTTCCAGGACAGCTATTCGCCAGCATTTT
TRBJ2-3	NA	NA	14	TRBV6-5	CASRPTASTDTQYF	TGTGCCAGCAGGCCAACAGCTAGCACAGATACGCAGTATTTT
TRBJ2-1	NA	TRBD1	12	TRBV19	CASSIQQGAPFF	TGTGCCAGTAGTATCCAACAGGGGGCGCCGTTCTTC
TRBJ1-4	NA	NA	13	TRBV18	CASSRSGLEKLFF	TGTGCCAGCTCACGGTCAGGGTTGGAAAAACTGTTTTTT
TRBJ1-1	NA	TRBD1	17	TRBV3-1/TRBV3-2	CASSQRLTGAQNTEAFF	TGTGCCAGCAGCCAACGACTGACAGGGGCCCAGAACACTGAAGCTTTCTTT
TRBJ2-7	NA	NA	15	TRBV6-5	CASSFLGDSRYEQYF	TGTGCCAGCAGTTTCCTCGGAGATAGTCGTTACGAGCAGTACTTC